This record looks at one TCR beta chain sequence and its context. The antigen it recognizes is unknown. No per-base quality is available; no much larger clone lies one base away. These data come from a study of T-cell reconstitution after alpha-beta-depleted transplantation in children (dated by TCRdb to about 2016). Regarding the research as a whole: The study quantitatively tracked T-cell immune reconstitution after TCRalphabeta/CD19-depleted allogeneic hematopoietic cell transplantation in children using TCR repertoire profiling.

The CDR3 sequence holds 18 residues, the cysteine and phenylalanine included. Only CDR3 DNA is held: 54 bases, read in frame from base 1. Trimmed from V: 5 bases; trimmed from J: 2 bases; junction bases lacking a gene match: 17. From a lookup of the germline V gene (reference sequence), CDR1 and CDR2 are MNHEY and SMNVEV. Library construction relied on PCR. Data came from an Illumina HiSeq 2500. TCR libraries were prepared with molecular barcoding, using unique molecular identifiers to normalize TCRbeta repertoire quantification. Using fastp at Q25 and MiXCR, TCRdb reprocessed the public reads and kept productive beta chains. For every CDR3 protein sequence, its rows merge into one entry that carries the most common genes and DNA. The sample table records 360,000 or so distinct CDR3 sequences; roughly 20% of these occur just once. 3.8% of the sample is in the top ten clones.

The clonotype comes from a human donor who donated a stem cell graft to a child with acute myeloid leukemia. The input for sequencing was PBMCs from the stem cell graft donor, taken from the stem cell graft. The sequence is built from TRBV27 and TRBJ1-2, with TRBD1 identical over 7 junction bases. The CDR3 corresponds to CASSPRRTGSPRNYGYTF. In nucleotide form, the sequence is TGTGCCAGCAGTCCGAGGAGGACAGGTTCCCCTCGCAACTATGGCTACACCTTC.